The 20 T cell receptor beta chains below were found in one sample sequenced in a study of immune evolution from preneoplasia to lung adenocarcinoma. Assay used: immunoSEQ multiplex PCR; TCRdb lists only in-frame clones, some missing. Of under 45,000 clones detected, approximately 80% appear once; the ten largest clones hold 4% to 5%. Sequencing used FFPE invasive lung adenocarcinoma tissue. All receptors derive from a person aged 55 to 75 with lung adenocarcinoma.

The rearrangement joins TRBV2 to TRBJ1-2, with unresolved D. This CDR3 has 14 residues. The germline V and J ends were trimmed by 6 bases and 6 bases, with 17 bases remaining between them. From germline, CDR1 is SNHLY and CDR2 FYNNEI. The chain's CDR3 is CASSPGSQRHGYTF. For the CDR3, the DNA is TGTGCCAGCAGCCCCGGGTCCCAGCGCCATGGCTACACCTTC.

The gene calls are TRBV28 and TRBJ2-2; possibly TRBD1 for D (5 bases). The CDR3 is made up of 14 amino acids. The germline V gene has CDR1 MDHEN and CDR2 SYDVKM. With 5 bases removed from V and 4 bases from J, the gap between germline ends came to 11 bases. The CDR3 spells CASSPGQITGELFF. The CDR3 DNA is TGTGCCAGCAGTCCAGGACAAATCACCGGGGAGCTGTTTTTT.

The chain recombines TRBV9 with TRBJ2-2; D perhaps matches TRBD2 (5 bases). The germline CDR1 and CDR2 sequences are SGDLS and YYNGEE. Trimming left V 5 bases short and J 0 bases short, with 14 bases between. The CDR3 consists of 16 residues. This chain's CDR3 is CASSSRTGSNTGELFF. Here the CDR3 DNA reads TGTGCCAGCAGTTCGAGGACTGGGTCGAACACCGGGGAGCTGTTTTTT.

The chain couples TRBV28 to TRBJ1-1, with TRBD1 identical over 8 bases. Germline-derived CDR1 and CDR2 are MDHEN and SYDVKM. V lost 4 bases to trimming and J lost 1 base; unmatched junction nucleotides: 5. The CDR3 has 15 amino acids. The CDR3: CASSSFDRGNTEAFF. The CDR3 coding sequence is TGTGCCAGCAGTTCCTTTGACAGGGGGAACACTGAAGCTTTCTTT.

The rearrangement links TRBV6-6 to TRBJ2-5; D gene unclear. The CDR3 spans 12 residues. V lost 4 bases, J lost 3 bases, and 6 bases lay in between. Germline V gene lookup returns CDR1 MNHNY and CDR2 SVGAGI (reference sequence). DNA of the CDR3: TGTGCCAGCAGTTCTCCGGAAGAGACCCAGTACTTC. Translation: CASSSPEETQYF.

The chain carries TRBV7-6 and TRBJ2-3; D ambiguous. V was cut by 5 bases and J by 4 bases, with 10 bases left in between. This CDR3 region has 13 residues. Germline lookup yields CDR1 SGHVS and CDR2 FNYEAQ. CDR3 sequence: CASSDRPADTQYF. Written as DNA, the CDR3 is TGTGCCAGCAGCGACCGTCCCGCAGATACGCAGTATTTT.

The chain is built from TRBV27 and TRBJ1-5; possibly TRBD1 for D (6 bases). Germline values: CDR1 MNHEY, CDR2 SMNVEV (reference sequence). The CDR3 contains 17 residues. V lost 6 bases and J lost 4, with 22 bases in between. The CDR3 is CASSPPLGQRTNQPQHF. The CDR3 DNA reads as TGTGCCAGCAGCCCCCCTCTCGGACAGAGGACAAATCAGCCCCAGCATTTT.

In its sample, this clone was seen once. The rearrangement joins TRBV5-1 to TRBJ2-1; a possible D gene is TRBD1 (7 bases). The germline V gene has CDR1 SGHRS and CDR2 YFSETQ. There are 15 residues in the CDR3. V lost 2 bases and J 8 bases, leaving 17 bases between the germline ends. In DNA, the CDR3 is TGCGCCAGCAGCTTAGGAGGGGGCGGTATCGATGAGCAGTTCTTC. This gives the protein CASSLGGGGIDEQFF.

Only a few counts were recorded for this clone. CDR3 nucleotide sequence: TGCAGCGTTCACAGGGTGGGGATGAACACTGAAGCTTTCTTT. Translation gives CSVHRVGMNTEAFF. The J gene is TRBJ1-1, the V gene TRBV29-1; the D gene is possibly TRBD1 (6 bases). The V gene lost 5 bases and the J gene lost 0 bases, with 13 bases spanning the gap. CDR1 is SQVTM and CDR2 is ANQGSEA in the germline V gene. The length of the CDR3 is 14 residues.

The chain is built from TRBV30 and TRBJ1-4; D is unresolved. CDR1 is GTSNPN and CDR2 is SVGIG in the germline V gene (reference sequence). This CDR3 contains 14 residues. V shed 0 bases and J shed 4 bases, with 9 bases lying between them. The CDR3 reads CAWSVGVVNEKLFF. The CDR3 DNA reads as TGTGCCTGGAGTGTCGGGGTAGTTAATGAAAAACTGTTTTTT.

The gene calls are TRBV7-6 and TRBJ2-1; TRBD2 is a possible D gene (6 bases). The CDR3 covers 14 residues. Trimming took off 1 base at V and 8 bases at J, with 12 bases between the two ends. The germline CDR1 and CDR2 sequences are SGHVS and FNYEAQ. The CDR3 DNA reads TGTGCCAGCAGCTTAGTCCGGGAGACGGATGAGCAGTTCTTC. It specifies CASSLVRETDEQFF.

This clone appeared once. The rearrangement joins TRBV7-3 to TRBJ2-3; D may be TRBD2 (7 bases). Germline loops: CDR1 SGHTA, CDR2 FQGTGA. V lost 1 base and J 3 bases, leaving 11 bases between the germline ends. The length of the CDR3 is 15 residues. In DNA form, the CDR3 reads TGTGCCAGCAGCTTAAGGGGGGGCCCGACAGATACGCAGTATTTT. Its translation is CASSLRGGPTDTQYF.

The chain couples TRBV11-2 to TRBJ1-2; D possibly corresponds to TRBD1 (5 bases). The CDR3 contains 15 residues. V was trimmed by 5 bases and J by 8 bases, leaving 21 bases between them. Per the germline V gene, CDR1 is SGHAT and CDR2 is FQNNGV. The chain's CDR3 is CASSLPTGTTRGYTF. The CDR3, as DNA: TGTGCCAGCAGCCTACCGACCGGGACCACAAGGGGCTACACCTTC.

V and J are TRBV28 and TRBJ1-2; D might be TRBD1 (5 bases). Between the trimmed V and J ends, which lost 10 bases and 3 bases, there was a span of 15 bases. Germline loops: CDR1 MDHEN, CDR2 SYDVKM. This CDR3 is 13 amino acids long. DNA of the CDR3: TGTGCCATTTATTCCGGGACCGACTATGGCTACACCTTC. Translating gives CAIYSGTDYGYTF.

The chain employs TRBV5-1 and TRBJ2-7; D may correspond to TRBD1 or TRBD2 (5 bases each). CDR1 SGHRS and CDR2 YFSETQ come from the germline V gene. V lost 1 base, J lost 0 bases, and 17 bases lay in between. CDR3 length: 17 amino acids. CDR3 in DNA: TGCGCCAGCAGCTTGAGCAGGGACGGGGTTAGCTCCTACGAGCAGTACTTC. This sequence encodes CASSLSRDGVSSYEQYF.

This clone was seen only once. The rearrangement links TRBV5-1 to TRBJ2-7, with TRBD1 matching over 8 bases. CDR1 and CDR2 (germline): SGHRS, YFSETQ. CDR3 size: 15 residues. V trimming: 0 bases; J trimming: 7 bases; junction bases outside the gene matches: 9. The CDR3 region is CASSLGGQGSQEQYF. The CDR3 DNA reads TGCGCCAGCAGCTTGGGCGGACAGGGTTCGCAGGAGCAGTACTTC.

This chain joins TRBV9 and TRBJ2-6, with TRBD2 identical over 9 bases. This CDR3 region has 18 residues. The V segment lost 4 bases and the J segment 0 bases; nucleotides outside the gene matches: 8. Germline V gives CDR1 SGDLS, CDR2 YYNGEE. The CDR3 loop reads CASSSGLAMNSGANVLTF. The CDR3 bases are TGTGCCAGCAGCTCGGGACTAGCTATGAACTCTGGGGCCAACGTCCTGACTTTC. The full variable domain, its missing parts supplied by reference TRBV9 and TRBJ2-6, is DSGVTQTPKHLITATGQRVTLRCSPRSGDLSVYWYQQSLDQGLQFLIQYYNGEERAKGNILERFSAQQFPDLHSELNLSSLELGDSALYFCASSSGLAMNSGANVLTFGAGSRLTVL.

As to this clone: A junction boundary mismatches the germline segment, possibly from a read error. The same CDR3 also results from other DNA sequences found in this sample. V is TRBV6-6 and J is TRBJ2-5, with TRBD2 as a possible D gene (6 bases). CDR3 length: 14 residues. Germline V lookup: CDR1 MNHNY, CDR2 SVGAGI (reference sequence). Here the CDR3 DNA reads TGTGCCAGCAGGCAACCCGGAGGGCAAGAGACTCAGTACTTC. It yields the protein CASRQPGGQETQYF.

The chain combines TRBV28 with TRBJ2-5; D might be TRBD2 (5 bases). Trimming removed 5 bases from V and 7 bases from J, with 8 bases in between. Germline V lookup: CDR1 MDHEN, CDR2 SYDVKM. This CDR3 contains 11 residues. The chain's CDR3 is CASSLGMTQYF. Here the CDR3 DNA reads TGTGCCAGCAGTCTCGGGATGACCCAGTACTTC.

The chain uses TRBV2 and TRBJ2-7; TRBD1 aligns across 7 bases. Unmatched junction bases numbered 4, after V lost 3 bases and J lost 2 bases. CDR1 and CDR2 (germline): SNHLY, FYNNEI. This CDR3 is 14 amino acids long. The CDR3 sequence: CASSERGPAYEQYF. CDR3 DNA sequence: TGTGCCAGCAGTGAGAGGGGGCCAGCCTACGAGCAGTACTTC.